This TCR beta chain was observed in a study of blood T cell repertoires in COVID-19. Across the whole study: Both acute and convalescent COVID-19 samples were obtained from the United States, Italy and Spain.

In this sample, this clone turned up once. As handled by the study authors: The assay estimated nucleated cells by amplifying reference gene primers. This table comes from immunoSEQ multiplex PCR, and its TCRdb copy is limited to in-frame clones, with some not included. V and J calls and clone size are given by that table; D and trimming were obtained from the DNA. This table has around 180,000 clones, 70% to 90% appearing once. V was shortened by 2 bases and J by 10 bases, with 10 bases between the two germline ends. The germline gives CDR1 SGHDT, CDR2 YYEEEE. The CDR3 runs to 12 residues. Input material: peripheral blood. This TCR was sampled from a human donor with active or convalescent COVID-19. The donor label of this sample is uncertain. The chain links TRBV5-6 to TRBJ2-1, with unresolved D. CDR3 protein: CASSFWLGEQFF. The CDR3 nucleotides read TGTGCCAGCAGCTTCTGGCTGGGCGAGCAGTTCTTC.